These 27 T cell receptor beta chains were all obtained from the same sample, sequenced in a study of T cells in Graves' hyperthyroidism and ophthalmopathy. Template material for amplifying TCR beta CDR3 regions consisted of RNA transcripts. During a first-round RT-PCR of the TCR CDR3, the HTBI primer set was used. Each CDR3 protein is one row after TCRdb ran MiXCR on the multiplex PCR reads. The top ten clones hold around 50% of a sample with a few hundred thousand distinct CDR3 sequences, approximately 22% of them seen once. Sequenced material: blood. The receptors were sampled from a woman in her fifties or sixties with Graves' hyperthyroidism.

This clonotype appeared a few times. This sequence joins TRBV7-9 and TRBJ2-6; D ambiguous. V gave up 0 bases and J gave up 2 bases, with 8 bases separating them. The germline V gene encodes CDR1 SEHNR and CDR2 FQNEAQ (reference sequence). This CDR3 has 16 residues. CDR3 in DNA: TGTGCCAGCAGCTTAGCGACACAGACTGGGGCCAACGTCCTGACTTTC. Translated, it gives CASSLATQTGANVLTF.

This sequence joins TRBV10-3 and TRBJ2-7; a possible D gene is TRBD1 (6 bases). Looked up from germline, CDR1 is ENHRY and CDR2 is SYGVKD. The CDR3 length is 16 residues. Trimming removed 10 bases at V and 6 bases at J, with 28 bases between. The CDR3 DNA follows: TGTGCCACCCCGCTACCCGGGACAAATCCCCCGGGCGAGCAGTACTTC. Translation gives CATPLPGTNPPGEQYF.

This clonotype was detected once. The chain has TRBV2 and TRBJ2-3, with TRBD2 matching 7 bases. Trimming removed 2 bases from V and 2 bases from J; junction bases left unmatched: 7. CDR1 SNHLY and CDR2 FYNNEI come from the germline V gene. This CDR3 region has 16 residues. The CDR3 region is CASSERRLAATDTQYF. For the CDR3, the DNA is TGTGCCAGCAGTGAAAGGCGGCTAGCGGCCACAGATACGCAGTATTTT.

This chain links TRBV24-1 with TRBJ2-3; D is uncertain. Trimming pared 9 bases from V and 0 bases from J, leaving 9 bases between. Germline assignment: CDR1 KGHDR and CDR2 SFDVKD. The CDR3 has 13 amino acids. In DNA, the CDR3 is TGTGCCACCGCCGCGGCCAGCACAGATACGCAGTATTTT. Protein sequence: CATAAASTDTQYF.

The sample holds many counts of this clonotype. The CDR3 protein is CSALRAGPSTDTQYF. CDR3 nucleotide sequence: TGCAGTGCCCTACGGGCAGGACCTAGCACAGATACGCAGTATTTT. The V and J genes are TRBV20-1 and TRBJ2-3, with D unclear. This CDR3 is 15 amino acids long. V lost 6 bases and J 0 bases, leaving 16 bases between the germline ends. Germline V CDR1 and CDR2: DFQATT, SNEGSKA (reference sequence).

This clonotype was counted ten times or more. This chain joins TRBV20-1 and TRBJ1-4; perhaps TRBD1 as D (6 bases). V lost 5 bases and J lost 5, with 12 bases in between. This CDR3 has 13 amino acids. Germline V gene data show CDR1 as DFQATT and CDR2 as SNEGSKA (reference sequence). The CDR3 sequence is CSALDSPNEKLFF. The CDR3 coding sequence is TGCAGTGCTTTGGACAGCCCAAATGAAAAACTGTTTTTT.

Many counts were recorded for this clonotype. The chain has TRBV6-2 or TRBV6-3 and TRBJ1-5, with 7 nucleotides matching TRBD1. The CDR3 loop spans 16 amino acids. Germline V gene sequence: CDR1 MNHEY, CDR2 SVGEGT. V was clipped by 7 bases and J by 2 bases; unmatched bases: 11. The chain's CDR3 is CASIERQGNGNQPQHF. The CDR3 region has the DNA TGTGCCAGCATTGAAAGACAGGGAAACGGCAATCAGCCCCAGCATTTT.

This chain joins TRBV7-3 and TRBJ2-2; 12 positions match TRBD2. Trimming took 5 bases from V and 0 from J; bases not matched to a gene: 4. Germline CDR1 reads SGHTA; CDR2 reads FQGTGA. CDR3 size: 17 residues. CDR3 sequence reads: CASSPSSGRANTGELFF. In DNA, the CDR3 is TGTGCCAGCAGCCCGTCTAGCGGGAGGGCGAACACCGGGGAGCTGTTTTTT.

The sample holds many counts of this clonotype. This CDR3 is CASSPISGAGMNTEAFF. CDR3 in DNA: TGTGCCAGCAGCCCTATATCGGGGGCGGGTATGAACACTGAAGCTTTCTTT. V gene TRBV5-5 combines with J gene TRBJ1-1, with D possibly matching TRBD1 (6 bases). The CDR3 covers 17 residues. Germline CDR1 reads SGHKS; CDR2 reads YYEKEE (reference sequence). Trimming took 4 bases from V and 0 from J, leaving 19 bases between them.

This rearrangement joins TRBV24-1 to TRBJ2-2; D is perhaps TRBD2 (7 bases). Looked up from germline, CDR1 is KGHDR and CDR2 is SFDVKD. The CDR3 length is 19 residues. V was clipped by 2 bases and J by 1 base, with 19 bases between them. CDR3 nucleotides: TGTGCCACCAGTGATTATCTCACACGGGGGGCGAGGAACACCGGGGAGCTGTTTTTT. Its protein is CATSDYLTRGARNTGELFF.

The V gene is TRBV2, the J gene TRBJ1-2; D gene unclear. This CDR3 contains 14 residues. CDR1 is SNHLY, CDR2 FYNNEI, per germline. V was cut by 7 bases and J by 4 bases, with 16 bases left in between. Written as DNA, the CDR3 is TGTGCCAGCACTGATGGGCTATTCCCCTATGGCTACACCTTC. Its protein is CASTDGLFPYGYTF.

This chain connects TRBV12-3 or TRBV12-4 to TRBJ1-5; D is ambiguous. The CDR3 runs 16 residues. Between the trimmed V and J ends, which lost 6 bases and 4 bases, there was a span of 19 bases. The CDR3 DNA is TGTGCCAGCAGCACCACTGACCCGGTTGGGAATCAGCCCCAGCATTTT. Translating gives CASSTTDPVGNQPQHF.

This clonotype was detected only a few times. V and J are TRBV7-2 and TRBJ2-5, with TRBD2 matching 7 bases. The CDR3 loop spans 13 amino acids. Trimming took 5 bases from V and 8 from J; bases not matched to a gene: 8. The germline V gene encodes CDR1 SGHTA and CDR2 FQGNSA. CDR3 sequence (DNA): TGTGCCAGCAGCACTACTAGCGAAGTAACCCAGTACTTC. Its protein is CASSTTSEVTQYF.

This clonotype has at least ten counts. V usage is TRBV30 and J usage is TRBJ1-2, with D unclear. The CDR3 has 13 residues. Germline lookup yields CDR1 GTSNPN and CDR2 SVGIG (reference sequence). V was pared by 4 bases and J by 3 bases, with 12 bases between. The CDR3 loop is CAWTVPSHYGYTF. CDR3 in DNA: TGTGCCTGGACAGTCCCCTCTCACTATGGCTACACCTTC.

This clonotype was seen a handful of times. The chain combines TRBV20-1 with TRBJ2-7; 9 bases are a match to TRBD2. This CDR3 has 14 amino acids. The germline gives CDR1 DFQATT, CDR2 SNEGSKA (reference sequence). Trimming took 1 base from V and 4 from J; bases not matched to a gene: 5. CDR3 bases: TGCAGTGCTAGAGTACGGCTAGCGGGGTACGAGCAGTACTTC. It codes for CSARVRLAGYEQYF.

The chain is built from TRBV20-1 and TRBJ1-3; D perhaps matches TRBD1 (6 bases). CDR1 and CDR2 (germline): DFQATT, SNEGSKA (reference sequence). The CDR3 extends over 14 amino acids. V dropped 5 bases and J dropped 2 bases, with 13 bases sitting between them. Written as DNA, the CDR3 is TGCAGTGCTGGGGAGGGGGTGGCTGGAAACACCATATATTTT. As protein: CSAGEGVAGNTIYF.

This clonotype was counted between two and nine times. The genes are TRBV7-8 and TRBJ1-5, with 8 nucleotides matching TRBD1. Germline V gene sequence: CDR1 SGHVS, CDR2 FQNEAQ. Losses at the gene ends were 5 bases for V and 1 base for J; bases not matched to a gene: 4. The CDR3 runs to 15 residues. The CDR3 DNA reads TGTGCCAGCAGCGTAAACAGGGGGAGCAATCAGCCCCAGCATTTT. Encoded protein: CASSVNRGSNQPQHF.

This clonotype was picked up many times. V is TRBV28 and J is TRBJ1-1; the D is unclear. Looked up from germline, CDR1 is MDHEN and CDR2 is SYDVKM. Deletions cut 5 bases from V and 4 bases from J, with 8 bases between. The CDR3 sequence is 12 residues long. In DNA form, the CDR3 reads TGTGCCAGCAGTGTCTTGGGCACTGAAGCTTTCTTT. Protein sequence: CASSVLGTEAFF.

The chain employs TRBV7-3 and TRBJ1-1; D unresolved. Germline V CDR1 and CDR2: SGHTA, FQGTGA. The CDR3 runs 16 residues. V was pared by 7 bases and J by 0 bases, with 18 bases between. The CDR3, as DNA: TGTGCCAGCAAAACTACCCCTCGGGCGGTGAACACTGAAGCTTTCTTT. This codes for CASKTTPRAVNTEAFF. The variable domain in full, with the rest retrieved from reference TRBV7-3 and TRBJ1-1, is GAGVSQTPSNKVTEKGKYVELRCDPISGHTALYWYRQSLGQGPEFLIYFQGTGAADDSGLPNDRFFAVRPEGSVSTLKIQRTERGDSAVYLCASKTTPRAVNTEAFFGQGTRLTVV.

This clonotype was counted many times. The rearrangement joins TRBV18 to TRBJ2-7, with D possibly being TRBD2 (6 bases). Trimming took off 3 bases at V and 2 bases at J, with 11 bases between the two ends. Germline CDR1 reads KGHSH; CDR2 reads LQKENI. This CDR3 spans 14 amino acids. The CDR3 DNA reads TGTGCCAGCTCACCCGGGGGAGGTCCCTACGAGCAGTACTTC. Translating gives CASSPGGGPYEQYF.

The chain carries TRBV3-1 and TRBJ2-3, with 11 bases matching TRBD2. This CDR3 is built from 17 residues. The trim removed 3 bases at V and 0 bases at J, leaving 5 bases unmatched. CDR1 is LGHDT and CDR2 is YNNKEL in the germline V gene (reference sequence). The DNA of the CDR3 is TGTGCCAGCAGCCAGGTACTAGCGGGAGTAAGCACAGATACGCAGTATTTT. Translating it yields CASSQVLAGVSTDTQYF.

The rearrangement uses TRBV12-3 or TRBV12-4 and TRBJ2-2; 14 bases match TRBD2. The V segment lost 6 bases and the J segment 2 bases; nucleotides outside the gene matches: 11. The CDR3 has 19 amino acids. The CDR3 DNA is TGTGCCAGCAGCCAGACCCGACTAGCGGGAGGGGGTAACACCGGGGAGCTGTTTTTT. Translating gives CASSQTRLAGGGNTGELFF.

This clonotype was seen many times. V is TRBV6-2 or TRBV6-3 and J is TRBJ2-1, with a tentative D call TRBD2 (5 bases). The V end was cut by 0 bases, the J end by 1 base, with 10 bases between. Germline values: CDR1 MNHEY, CDR2 SVGEGT. The CDR3 extends over 16 amino acids. The CDR3, as DNA: TGTGCCAGCAGTTACTCGGGGAGTAGGTCCTACAATGAGCAGTTCTTC. Its translation: CASSYSGSRSYNEQFF.

A single count supports this clonotype. The chain recombines TRBV2 with TRBJ2-7; tentatively, D is TRBD1 (5 bases). V was trimmed by 6 bases and J by 2 bases, leaving 8 bases between them. Germline V gives CDR1 SNHLY, CDR2 FYNNEI. There are 12 residues in the CDR3. The CDR3 sequence is CASRGAPYEQYF. The CDR3 DNA reads TGTGCCAGCAGAGGGGCCCCCTACGAGCAGTACTTC.

As concerns this clonotype: Since a much larger clone is just one base distant, this may be a read error. The V call is TRBV2, the J call TRBJ2-1; D perhaps matches TRBD2 (5 bases). This CDR3 spans 15 amino acids. Germline CDR1 is SNHLY and CDR2 is FYNNEI. The CDR3 sequence: CASSEGTASCNEQFF. CDR3 in DNA: TGTGCCAGCAGTGAAGGGACTGCCTCCTGCAATGAGCAGTTCTTC.

Here the CDR3 reads CAIRSRREDTQYF. As DNA, the CDR3 is TGTGCCATCCGGTCCAGGAGGGAAGATACGCAGTATTTT. This chain joins TRBV10-3 and TRBJ2-3; tentative D call: TRBD2 (6 bases). V dropped 8 bases and J dropped 5 bases, with 14 bases sitting between them. CDR1 and CDR2 from the germline V gene are ENHRY and SYGVKD. This CDR3 is built from 13 residues.

This clonotype was seen at least ten times. The chain links TRBV6-1 to TRBJ1-1; 8 bases align to TRBD1. The CDR3 is 16 residues long. The V gene's germline CDR1 is MNHNS and CDR2 SASEGT. J lost 0 bases, V lost 4 bases, and 7 bases had no gene match. As DNA, the CDR3 is TGTGCCAGCAGTGTACAGGGGGGCTCCCTGAACACTGAAGCTTTCTTT. The encoded protein is CASSVQGGSLNTEAFF.